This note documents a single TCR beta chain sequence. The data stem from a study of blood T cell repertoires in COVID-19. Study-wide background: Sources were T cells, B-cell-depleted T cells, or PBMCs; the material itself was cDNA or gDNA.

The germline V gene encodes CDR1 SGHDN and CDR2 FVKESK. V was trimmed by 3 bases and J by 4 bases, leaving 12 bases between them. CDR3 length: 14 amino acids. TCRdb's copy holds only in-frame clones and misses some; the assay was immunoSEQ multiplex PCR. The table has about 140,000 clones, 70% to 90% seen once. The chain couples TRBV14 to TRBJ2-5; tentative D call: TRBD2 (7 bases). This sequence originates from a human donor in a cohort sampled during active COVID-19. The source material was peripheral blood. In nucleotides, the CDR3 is TGTGCCAGCAGCCACGCGGGGGCCGGAGAGACCCAGTACTTC. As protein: CASSHAGAGETQYF. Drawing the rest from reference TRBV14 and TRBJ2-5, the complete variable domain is EAGVTQFPSHSVIEKGQTVTLRCDPISGHDNLYWYRRVMGKEIKFLLHFVKESKQDESGMPNNRFLAERTGGTYSTLKVQPAELEDSGVYFCASSHAGAGETQYFGPGTRLLVL.